This T cell receptor (beta chain) was recovered during a study of T cell responses to AZD1222 COVID-19 vaccine (dated by TCRdb to the early 2020s). Background on the whole study: TCR sequencing was performed for 230 to 250 trial participants, of whom around 200 were given two doses of AZD1222 and some 25 were given two doses of MenACWY control vaccine. Trial participants were enrolled by age into subgroups of 18-55, 56-69 and 70-plus years, and around 150, 29 and 61 TCR-sequenced participants, respectively, were included in these subgroups. Results the study describes overall, beyond this receptor: Because no day 14 peak-response samples were available, repertoires were characterized only after the peak T cell response. Reportedly, close to half of the unique spike-specific TCRs recognized epitopes lying outside the regions that are mutated in the B.1.351 and B.1.1.7 variants. Most participants were white British and females outnumbered males, and the authors suggested that clonal diversity may have been underestimated. Conclusions about previously exposed vaccinees are limited because only five to seven AZD1222 recipients were SARS-CoV-2 seropositive at baseline. The vaccine-associated CD4 TCRs covered the entire spike protein, and the dominant responses fell in regions 160-218 and 743-854. The 56-69-year group was small, and its depth increase did not reach significance, likely because of low power. After two AZD1222 doses, spike-specific TCR breadth and depth were significantly higher than at day 0 and than in MenACWY recipients.

As encoded in the germline V gene, CDR1 is SGHTA while CDR2 is FQGTGA. V loses 5 bases at its end and J loses 2 bases; junction bases beyond the gene matches: 7. The CDR3 measures 18 amino acids from cysteine to phenylalanine. The CDR3 DNA has 54 bases and is translated from base 1. Taken with the paper, the label for time point translates to: about 28 days (+/-7) after the second vaccine dose. The sample's treatment or condition label, in plain terms: meningococcal conjugate vaccine given as trial control. Vaccinee samples came from UK trials COV001 and COV002, including a single-blind randomized controlled phase 2/3 trial of AZD1222 (ChAdOx1 nCoV-19) in healthy adults. Trial participant PBMC samples were collected at day 0 and day 28 after the second dose for TCRbeta chain sequencing. Turning to this clone: Its recognized antigen is unknown. Base qualities were left out, and no much larger clone turns up one base away.

The CDR3 regions of human TCRbeta chains were subjected to immunosequencing. In the source study's methods: Repertoire TCRs were matched against a reference library of SARS-CoV-2-specific TCRs generated with the MIRA antigen-specificity platform. Breadth was defined as the fraction of unique TCRs that were SARS-CoV-2-associated, and depth was defined as the fraction of total T cells that were SARS-CoV-2-associated. Each spike-specific TCR was assigned to its reactive spike region and to a CD4 or CD8 class using the MIRA data. Log10-transformed breadth and depth values were compared by one-way ANOVA with Sidak's multiple comparisons tests. The clones in this table, taken by TCRdb from immuneACCESS, are in-frame only. Not every clone is retained; where verified, under half of the shortfall comes from an unresolved V gene, and the cause of the rest is unknown. D and trimming were read from the DNA, whereas the V and J calls and clone size are those reported in that table. The sample has some 150,000 clones on record, roughly 85% of them singletons. Approximately 8% of the sample goes to the ten largest clones.

This sequence was found in an adult who received the MenACWY meningococcal vaccine as a control. This material consisted of peripheral blood, taken 28 days after the second dose of the MenACWY control vaccine. Recombination linked TRBV7-3 to TRBJ2-3; TRBD2 fits 16 bases in the junction. The DNA sequence follows: TGTGCCAGCAGCCCGGGACTAGCGGGAGGGTCCTACACAGATACGCAGTATTTT. Its amino acids are CASSPGLAGGSYTDTQYF.